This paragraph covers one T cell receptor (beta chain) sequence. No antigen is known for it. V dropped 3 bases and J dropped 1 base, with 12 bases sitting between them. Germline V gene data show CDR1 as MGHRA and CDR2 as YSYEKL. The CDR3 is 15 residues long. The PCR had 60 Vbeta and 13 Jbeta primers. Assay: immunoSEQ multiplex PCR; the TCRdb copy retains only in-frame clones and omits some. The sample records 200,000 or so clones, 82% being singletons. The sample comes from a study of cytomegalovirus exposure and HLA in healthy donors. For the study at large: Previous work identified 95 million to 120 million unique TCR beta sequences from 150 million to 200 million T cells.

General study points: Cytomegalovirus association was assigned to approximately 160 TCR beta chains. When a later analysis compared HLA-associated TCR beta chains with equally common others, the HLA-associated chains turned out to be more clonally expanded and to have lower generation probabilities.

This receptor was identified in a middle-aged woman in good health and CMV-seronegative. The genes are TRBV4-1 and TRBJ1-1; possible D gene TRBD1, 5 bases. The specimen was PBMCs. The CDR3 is CASSHRTQSNTEAFF. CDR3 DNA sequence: TGCGCCAGCAGCCATAGGACACAGTCGAACACTGAAGCTTTCTTT.